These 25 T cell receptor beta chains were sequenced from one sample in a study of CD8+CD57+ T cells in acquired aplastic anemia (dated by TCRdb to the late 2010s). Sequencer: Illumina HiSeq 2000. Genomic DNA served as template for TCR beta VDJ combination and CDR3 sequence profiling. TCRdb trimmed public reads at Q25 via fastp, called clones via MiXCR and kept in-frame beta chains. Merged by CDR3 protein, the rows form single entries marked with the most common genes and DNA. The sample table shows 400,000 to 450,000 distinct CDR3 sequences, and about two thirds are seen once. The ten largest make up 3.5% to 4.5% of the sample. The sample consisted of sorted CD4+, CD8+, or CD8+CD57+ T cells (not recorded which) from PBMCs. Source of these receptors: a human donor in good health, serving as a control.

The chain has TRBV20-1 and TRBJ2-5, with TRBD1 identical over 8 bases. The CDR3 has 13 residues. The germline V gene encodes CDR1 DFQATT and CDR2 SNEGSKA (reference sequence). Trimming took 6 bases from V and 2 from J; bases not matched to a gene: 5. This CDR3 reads CSATRQGQETQYF. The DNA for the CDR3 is TGCAGTGCGACTAGACAGGGGCAAGAGACCCAGTACTTC.

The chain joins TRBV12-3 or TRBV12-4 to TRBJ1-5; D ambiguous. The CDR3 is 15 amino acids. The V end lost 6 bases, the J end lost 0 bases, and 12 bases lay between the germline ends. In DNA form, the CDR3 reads TGTGCCAGCAGAGATTACAGAAATAGCAATCAGCCCCAGCATTTT. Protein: CASRDYRNSNQPQHF.

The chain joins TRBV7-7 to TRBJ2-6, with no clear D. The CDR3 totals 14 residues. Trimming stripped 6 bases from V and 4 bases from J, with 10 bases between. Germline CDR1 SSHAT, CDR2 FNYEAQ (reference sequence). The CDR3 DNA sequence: TGTGCCAGCAGTGAGGCCGGGGGGGCCAACGTCCTGACTTTC. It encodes CASSEAGGANVLTF.

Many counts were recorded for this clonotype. CDR3 in DNA: TGTGCCAGCAGCTTACTACAGGGGGAAGAGCAGTACTTC. It specifies CASSLLQGEEQYF. V and J are TRBV12-3 or TRBV12-4 and TRBJ2-7; 8 positions agree with TRBD1. With V trimmed by 6 bases and J by 7 bases, 8 bases remained unmatched. The CDR3 has 13 amino acids.

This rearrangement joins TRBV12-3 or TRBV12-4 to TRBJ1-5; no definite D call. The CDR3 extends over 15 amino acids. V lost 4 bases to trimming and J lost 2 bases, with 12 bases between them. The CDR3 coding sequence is TGTGCCAGCAGTTGTGCTCCTATCGGCAATCAGCCCCAGCATTTT. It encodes CASSCAPIGNQPQHF.

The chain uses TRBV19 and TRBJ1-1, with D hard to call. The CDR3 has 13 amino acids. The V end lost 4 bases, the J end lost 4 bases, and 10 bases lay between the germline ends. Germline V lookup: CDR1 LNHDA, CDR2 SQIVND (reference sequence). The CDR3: CASSTKGLTEAFF. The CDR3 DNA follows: TGTGCCAGTAGTACGAAGGGCCTCACTGAAGCTTTCTTT.

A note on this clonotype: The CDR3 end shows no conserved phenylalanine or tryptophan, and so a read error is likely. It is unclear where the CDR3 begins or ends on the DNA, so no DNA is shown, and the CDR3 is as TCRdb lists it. The CDR3 loop is CASGVQGWDDSPFHL. This sequence joins TRBV7-2 and TRBJ1-6; the DNA was not used to check the table's D call, TRBD1. The germline CDR1 and CDR2 sequences are SGHTA and FQGNSA. From its first to its last residue, the CDR3 has 15 amino acids.

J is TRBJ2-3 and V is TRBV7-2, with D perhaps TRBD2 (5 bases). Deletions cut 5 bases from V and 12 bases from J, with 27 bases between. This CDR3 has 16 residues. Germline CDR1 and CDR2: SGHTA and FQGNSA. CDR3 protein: CASSDDSHAGSPLQYF. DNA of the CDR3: TGTGCCAGCAGCGACGACTCTCATGCGGGTTCACCCCTCCAGTATTTT.

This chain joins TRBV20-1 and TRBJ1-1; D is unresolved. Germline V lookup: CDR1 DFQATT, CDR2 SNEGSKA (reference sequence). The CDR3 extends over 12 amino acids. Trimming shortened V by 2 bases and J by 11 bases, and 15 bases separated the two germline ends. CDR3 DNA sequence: TGCAGTGCTAGAAGGGCGGCTAACTATGCTTTCTTT. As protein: CSARRAANYAFF.

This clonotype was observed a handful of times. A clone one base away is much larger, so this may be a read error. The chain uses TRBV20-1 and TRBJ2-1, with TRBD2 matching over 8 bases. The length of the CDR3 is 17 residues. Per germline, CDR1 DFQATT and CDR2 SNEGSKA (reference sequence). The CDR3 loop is CSARGIWWELAAGEQLF. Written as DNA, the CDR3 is TGCAGTGCTAGGGGTATTTGGTGGGAACTAGCGGCGGGGGAGCAGCTCTTC.

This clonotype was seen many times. This CDR3 reads CASSHRWTEAFF. The CDR3 coding sequence is TGTGCCAGCAGTCATAGGTGGACTGAAGCTTTCTTT. The V and J genes are TRBV6-2 or TRBV6-3 and TRBJ1-1; D gene ambiguous. V was trimmed by 5 bases and J by 5 bases, leaving 9 bases between them. The CDR3 runs 12 residues. Germline V gives CDR1 MNHEY, CDR2 SVGEGT.

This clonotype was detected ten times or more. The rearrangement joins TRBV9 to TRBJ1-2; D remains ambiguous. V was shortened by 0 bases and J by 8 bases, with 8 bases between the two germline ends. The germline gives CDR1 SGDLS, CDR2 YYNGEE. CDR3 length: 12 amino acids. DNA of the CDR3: TGTGCCAGCAGCGTAGCCAGTGGGGGCTACACCTTC. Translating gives CASSVASGGYTF. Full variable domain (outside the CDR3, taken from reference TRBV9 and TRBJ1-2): DSGVTQTPKHLITATGQRVTLRCSPRSGDLSVYWYQQSLDQGLQFLIQYYNGEERAKGNILERFSAQQFPDLHSELNLSSLELGDSALYFCASSVASGGYTFGSGTRLTVV.

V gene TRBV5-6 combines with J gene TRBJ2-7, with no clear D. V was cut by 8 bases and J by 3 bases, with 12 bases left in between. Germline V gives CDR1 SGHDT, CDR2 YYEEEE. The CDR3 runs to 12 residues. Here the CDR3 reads CASGSRLYEQYF. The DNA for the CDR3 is TGTGCCAGTGGGTCCCGGCTCTACGAGCAGTACTTC.

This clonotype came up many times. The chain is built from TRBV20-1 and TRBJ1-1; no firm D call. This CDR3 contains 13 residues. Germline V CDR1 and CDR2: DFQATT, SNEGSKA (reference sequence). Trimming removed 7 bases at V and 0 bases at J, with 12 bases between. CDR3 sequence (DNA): TGCAGTGTCGACGCACAGATGAACACTGAAGCTTTCTTT. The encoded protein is CSVDAQMNTEAFF.

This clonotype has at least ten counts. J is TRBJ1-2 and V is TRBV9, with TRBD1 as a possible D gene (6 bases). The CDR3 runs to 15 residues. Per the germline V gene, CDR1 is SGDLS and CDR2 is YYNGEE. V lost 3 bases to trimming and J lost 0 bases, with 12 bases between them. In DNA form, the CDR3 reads TGTGCCAGCAGCGCTCAGGGGAGGGCTAACTATGGCTACACCTTC. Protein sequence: CASSAQGRANYGYTF.

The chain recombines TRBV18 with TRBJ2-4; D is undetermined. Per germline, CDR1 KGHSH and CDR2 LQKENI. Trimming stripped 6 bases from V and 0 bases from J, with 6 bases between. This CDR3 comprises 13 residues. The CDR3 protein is CASSQLAKNIQYF. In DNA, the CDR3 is TGTGCCAGCTCCCAATTAGCCAAAAACATTCAGTACTTC.

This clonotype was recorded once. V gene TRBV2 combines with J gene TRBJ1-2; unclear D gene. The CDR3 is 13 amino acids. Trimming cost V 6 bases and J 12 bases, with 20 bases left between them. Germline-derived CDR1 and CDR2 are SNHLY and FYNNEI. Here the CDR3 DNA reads TGTGCCAGCAGATCGGGATCAACGGGAGGGCACACCTTC. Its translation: CASRSGSTGGHTF.

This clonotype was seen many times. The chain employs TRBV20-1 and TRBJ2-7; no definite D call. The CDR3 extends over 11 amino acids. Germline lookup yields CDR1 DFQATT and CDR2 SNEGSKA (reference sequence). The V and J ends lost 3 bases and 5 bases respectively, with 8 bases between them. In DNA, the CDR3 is TGCAGTGCTAGTGTGGTCAACGAGCAGTACTTC. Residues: CSASVVNEQYF.

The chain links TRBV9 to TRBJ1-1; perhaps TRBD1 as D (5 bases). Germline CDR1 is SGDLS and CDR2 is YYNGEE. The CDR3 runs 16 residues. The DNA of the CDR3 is TGTGTCAGGACACCGGGACTTCAACAGATACGCAGTAAAGCTTTCTTT. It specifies CVRTPGLQQIRSKAFF.

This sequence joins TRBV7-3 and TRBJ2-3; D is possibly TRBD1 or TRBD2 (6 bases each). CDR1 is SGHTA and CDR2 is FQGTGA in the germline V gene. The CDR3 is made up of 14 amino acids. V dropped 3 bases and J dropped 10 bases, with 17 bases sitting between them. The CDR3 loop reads CASSLGGGSNAQYF. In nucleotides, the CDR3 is TGTGCCAGCAGCTTGGGGGGCGGCTCAAATGCGCAGTATTTT.

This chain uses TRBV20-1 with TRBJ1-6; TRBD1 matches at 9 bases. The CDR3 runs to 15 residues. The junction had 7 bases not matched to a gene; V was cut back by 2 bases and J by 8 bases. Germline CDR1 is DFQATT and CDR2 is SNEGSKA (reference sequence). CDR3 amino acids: CSARYTGGEYSPLHF. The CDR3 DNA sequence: TGCAGTGCTAGATACACAGGGGGCGAATATTCACCCCTCCACTTT.

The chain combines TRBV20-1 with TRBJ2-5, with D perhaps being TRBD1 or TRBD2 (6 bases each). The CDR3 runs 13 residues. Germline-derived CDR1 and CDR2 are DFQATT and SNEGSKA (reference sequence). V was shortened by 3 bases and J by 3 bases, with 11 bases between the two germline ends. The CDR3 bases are TGCAGTGCTAGTTCGGGGGCAGAAGAGACCCAGTACTTC. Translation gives CSASSGAEETQYF.

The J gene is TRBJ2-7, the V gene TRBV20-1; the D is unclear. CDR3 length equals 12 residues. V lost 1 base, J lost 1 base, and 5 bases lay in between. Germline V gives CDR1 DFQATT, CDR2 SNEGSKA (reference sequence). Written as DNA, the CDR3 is TGCAGTGCTAGAGGAGAGTCCTACGAGCAGTACTTC. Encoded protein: CSARGESYEQYF.

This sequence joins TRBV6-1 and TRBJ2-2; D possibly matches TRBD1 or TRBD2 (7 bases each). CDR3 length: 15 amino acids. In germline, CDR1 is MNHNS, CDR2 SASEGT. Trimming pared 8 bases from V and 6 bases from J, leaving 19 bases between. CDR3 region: CASGIREGAPGELFF. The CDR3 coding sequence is TGTGCCAGCGGGATAAGGGAGGGGGCTCCCGGGGAGCTGTTTTTT.

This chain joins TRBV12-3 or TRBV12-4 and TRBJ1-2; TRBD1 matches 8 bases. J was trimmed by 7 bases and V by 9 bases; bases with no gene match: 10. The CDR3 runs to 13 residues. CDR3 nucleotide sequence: TGTGCCAGTAAGACAGGGGAGAGCTGTGGCTACACCTTC. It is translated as CASKTGESCGYTF.